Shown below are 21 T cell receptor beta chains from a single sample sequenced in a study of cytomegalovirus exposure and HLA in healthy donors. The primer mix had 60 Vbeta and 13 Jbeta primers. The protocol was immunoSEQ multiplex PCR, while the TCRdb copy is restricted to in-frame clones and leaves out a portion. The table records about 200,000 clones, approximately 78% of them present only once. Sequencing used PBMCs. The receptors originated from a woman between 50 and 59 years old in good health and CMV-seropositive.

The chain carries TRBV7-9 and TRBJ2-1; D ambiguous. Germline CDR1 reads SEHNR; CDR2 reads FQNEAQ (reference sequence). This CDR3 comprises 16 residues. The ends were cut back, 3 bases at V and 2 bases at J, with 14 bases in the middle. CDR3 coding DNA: TGTGCCAGCAGCTTGTACCTCCGCCAGACCTACAATGAGCAGTTCTTC. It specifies CASSLYLRQTYNEQFF.

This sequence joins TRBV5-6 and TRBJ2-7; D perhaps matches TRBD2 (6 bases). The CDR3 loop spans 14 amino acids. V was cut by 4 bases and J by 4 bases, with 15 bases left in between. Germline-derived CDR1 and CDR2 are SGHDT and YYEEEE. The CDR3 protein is CASSLGPLAYEQYF. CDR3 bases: TGTGCCAGCAGCCTTGGTCCTCTAGCGTACGAGCAGTACTTC.

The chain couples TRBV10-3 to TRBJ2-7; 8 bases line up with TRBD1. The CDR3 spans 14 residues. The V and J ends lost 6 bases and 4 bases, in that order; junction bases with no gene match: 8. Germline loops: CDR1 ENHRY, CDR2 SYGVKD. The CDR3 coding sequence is TGTGCCATCAGCGAAGGACAGGGTCTATACGAGCAGTACTTC. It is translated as CAISEGQGLYEQYF.

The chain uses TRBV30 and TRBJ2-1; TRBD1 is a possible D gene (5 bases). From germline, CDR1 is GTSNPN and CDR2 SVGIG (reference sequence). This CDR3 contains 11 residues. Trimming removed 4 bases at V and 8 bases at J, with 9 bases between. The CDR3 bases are TGTGCCTGGACCAGCAGGGATGAGCAGTTCTTC. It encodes CAWTSRDEQFF. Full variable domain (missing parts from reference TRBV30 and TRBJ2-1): SQTIHQWPATLVQPVGSPLSLECTVEGTSNPNLYWYRQAAGRGLQLLFYSVGIGQISSEVPQNLSASRPQDRQFILSSKKLLLSDSGFYLCAWTSRDEQFFGPGTRLTVL.

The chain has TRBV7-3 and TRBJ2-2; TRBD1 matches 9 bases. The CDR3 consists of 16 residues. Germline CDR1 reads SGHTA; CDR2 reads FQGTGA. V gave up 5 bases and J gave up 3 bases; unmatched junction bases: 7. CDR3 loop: CASSANRGLHTGELFF. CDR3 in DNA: TGTGCCAGCAGCGCAAACAGGGGGCTGCACACCGGGGAGCTGTTTTTT.

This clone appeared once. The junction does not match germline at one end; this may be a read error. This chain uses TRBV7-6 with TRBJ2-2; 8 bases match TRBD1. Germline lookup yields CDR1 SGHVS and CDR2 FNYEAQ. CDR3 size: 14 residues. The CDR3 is CASSLGQGAGELFF. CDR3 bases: TGTGCCAGCAGTTTAGGACAGGGCGCCGGGGAGCTGTTTTTT. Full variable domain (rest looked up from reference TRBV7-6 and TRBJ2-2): GAGVSQSPRYKVTKRGQDVALRCDPISGHVSLYWYRQALGQGPEFLTYFNYEAQQDKSGLPNDRFSAERPEGSISTLTIQRTEQRDSAMYRCASSLGQGAGELFFGEGSRLTVL.

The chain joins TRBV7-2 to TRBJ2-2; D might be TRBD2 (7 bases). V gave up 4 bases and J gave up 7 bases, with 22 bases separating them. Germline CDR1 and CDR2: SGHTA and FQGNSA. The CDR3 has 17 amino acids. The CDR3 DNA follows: TGTGCCAGCAGCTCGCTGCTTGGGGGGGGGCGAGTCGGGGAGCTGTTTTTT. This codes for CASSSLLGGGRVGELFF.

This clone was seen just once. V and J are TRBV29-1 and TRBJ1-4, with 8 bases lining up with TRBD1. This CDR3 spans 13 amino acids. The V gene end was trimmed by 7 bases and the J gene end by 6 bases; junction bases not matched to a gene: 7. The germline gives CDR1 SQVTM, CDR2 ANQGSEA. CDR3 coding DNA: TGCAGCGCCACCGGGACAGGTGATGAAAAACTGTTTTTT. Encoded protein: CSATGTGDEKLFF.

The CDR3 region has the DNA TGTGCCAGCAGCACCTGGACTAGCGGGAGGGCCGGAGTCAAAAACATTCAGTACTTC. This encodes CASSTWTSGRAGVKNIQYF. This rearrangement joins TRBV11-2 to TRBJ2-4; 15 nucleotides agree with TRBD2. The germline CDR1 and CDR2 sequences are SGHAT and FQNNGV. The CDR3 runs 19 residues. The V gene end was trimmed by 5 bases and the J gene end by 3 bases; junction bases not matched to a gene: 11.

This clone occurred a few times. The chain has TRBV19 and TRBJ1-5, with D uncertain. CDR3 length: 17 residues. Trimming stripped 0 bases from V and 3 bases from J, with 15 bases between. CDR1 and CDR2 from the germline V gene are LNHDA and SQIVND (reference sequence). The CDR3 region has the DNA TGTGCCAGTAGTATAGATCGCGGGCACCTAATCAATCAGCCCCAGCATTTT. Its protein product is CASSIDRGHLINQPQHF.

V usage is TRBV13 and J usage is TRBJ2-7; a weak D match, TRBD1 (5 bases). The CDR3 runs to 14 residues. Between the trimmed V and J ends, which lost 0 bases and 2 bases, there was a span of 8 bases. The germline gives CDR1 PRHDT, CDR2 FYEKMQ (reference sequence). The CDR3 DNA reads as TGTGCCAGCAGCTTAGGGACAGAGCCCTACGAGCAGTACTTC. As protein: CASSLGTEPYEQYF.

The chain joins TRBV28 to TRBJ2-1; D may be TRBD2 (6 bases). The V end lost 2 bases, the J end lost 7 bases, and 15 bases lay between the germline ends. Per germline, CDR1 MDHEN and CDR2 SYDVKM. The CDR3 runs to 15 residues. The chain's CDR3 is CASSLPDLAGNEQFF. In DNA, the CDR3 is TGTGCCAGCAGTTTACCCGACCTGGCGGGAAATGAGCAGTTCTTC.

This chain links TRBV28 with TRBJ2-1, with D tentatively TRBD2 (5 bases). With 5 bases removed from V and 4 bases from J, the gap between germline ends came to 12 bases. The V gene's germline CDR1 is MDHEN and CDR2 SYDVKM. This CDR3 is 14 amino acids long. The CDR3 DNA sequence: TGTGCCAGCAGTGGAGGTGGGGAATACAATGAGCAGTTCTTC. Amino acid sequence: CASSGGGEYNEQFF.

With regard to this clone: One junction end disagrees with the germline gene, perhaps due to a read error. CDR3 protein: CASSYKPYLYLSSGANGLTF. The CDR3 bases are TGTGCCAGCAGCTATAAACCCTACCTCTATCTCTCCTCTGGGGCCAACGGCCTGACTTTC. V usage is TRBV28 and J usage is TRBJ2-6; D is possibly TRBD1 (5 bases). This CDR3 is built from 20 residues. Germline values: CDR1 MDHEN, CDR2 SYDVKM.

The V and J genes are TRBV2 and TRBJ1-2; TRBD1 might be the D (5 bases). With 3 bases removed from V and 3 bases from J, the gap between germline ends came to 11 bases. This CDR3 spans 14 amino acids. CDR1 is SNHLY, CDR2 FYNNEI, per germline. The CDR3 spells CASSESGDDYGYTF. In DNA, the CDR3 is TGTGCCAGCAGTGAGAGCGGGGACGACTATGGCTACACCTTC.

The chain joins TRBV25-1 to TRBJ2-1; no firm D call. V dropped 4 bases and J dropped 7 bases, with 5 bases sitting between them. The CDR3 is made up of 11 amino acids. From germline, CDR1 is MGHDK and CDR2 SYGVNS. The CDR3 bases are TGTGCCAGCAGTGCCTTAAATGAGCAGTTCTTC. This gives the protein CASSALNEQFF.

The CDR3 spells CASSERHRTGELFF. In DNA form, the CDR3 reads TGTGCCAGCAGTGAAAGACACCGCACCGGGGAGCTGTTTTTT. The chain employs TRBV2 and TRBJ2-2; D unclear. The V gene's germline CDR1 is SNHLY and CDR2 FYNNEI. The CDR3 extends over 14 amino acids. Trimming took off 2 bases at V and 4 bases at J, with 8 bases between the two ends. The full variable domain, rest sourced from reference TRBV2 and TRBJ2-2, is EPEVTQTPSHQVTQMGQEVILRCVPISNHLYFYWYRQILGQKVEFLVSFYNNEISEKSEIFDDQFSVERPDGSNFTLKIRSTKLEDSAMYFCASSERHRTGELFFGEGSRLTVL.

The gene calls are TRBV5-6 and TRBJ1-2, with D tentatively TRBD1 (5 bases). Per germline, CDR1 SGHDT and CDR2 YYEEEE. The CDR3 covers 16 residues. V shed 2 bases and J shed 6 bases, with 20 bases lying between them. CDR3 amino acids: CASSLVGREGADGYTF. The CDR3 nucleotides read TGTGCCAGCAGCTTAGTGGGCAGGGAAGGCGCCGATGGCTACACCTTC.

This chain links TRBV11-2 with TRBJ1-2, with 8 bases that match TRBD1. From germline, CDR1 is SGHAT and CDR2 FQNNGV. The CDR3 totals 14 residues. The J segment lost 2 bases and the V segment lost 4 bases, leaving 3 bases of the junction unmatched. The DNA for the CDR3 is TGTGCCAGCAGCTGGACAGGGACAAACTATGGCTACACCTTC. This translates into CASSWTGTNYGYTF.

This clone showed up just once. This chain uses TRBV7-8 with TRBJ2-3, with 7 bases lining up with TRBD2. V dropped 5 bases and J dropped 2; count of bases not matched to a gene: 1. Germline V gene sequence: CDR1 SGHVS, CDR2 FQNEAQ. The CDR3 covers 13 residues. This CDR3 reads CASSRDYTDTQYF. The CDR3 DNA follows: TGTGCCAGCAGCCGGGACTACACAGATACGCAGTATTTT.

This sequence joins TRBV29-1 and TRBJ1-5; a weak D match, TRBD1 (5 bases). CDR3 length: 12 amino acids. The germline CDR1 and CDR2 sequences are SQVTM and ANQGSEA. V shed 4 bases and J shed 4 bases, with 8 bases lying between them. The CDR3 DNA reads TGCAGCGTTGGACAGAGTAATCAGCCCCAGCATTTT. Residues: CSVGQSNQPQHF.